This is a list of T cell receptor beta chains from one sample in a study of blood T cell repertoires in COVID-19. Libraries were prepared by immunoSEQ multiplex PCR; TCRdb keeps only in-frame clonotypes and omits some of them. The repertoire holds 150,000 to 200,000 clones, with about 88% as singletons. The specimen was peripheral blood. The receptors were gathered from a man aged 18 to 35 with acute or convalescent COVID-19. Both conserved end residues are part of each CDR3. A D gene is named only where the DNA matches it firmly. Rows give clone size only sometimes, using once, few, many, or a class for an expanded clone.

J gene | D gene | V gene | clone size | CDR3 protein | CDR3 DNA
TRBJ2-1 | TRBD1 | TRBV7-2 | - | CASSWGQGTYNEQFF | TGTGCCAGCAGCTGGGGACAGGGCACCTACAATGAGCAGTTCTTC
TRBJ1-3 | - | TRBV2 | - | CASSEAVFSGNTIYF | TGTGCCAGCAGTGAAGCCGTTTTCTCTGGAAACACCATATATTTT
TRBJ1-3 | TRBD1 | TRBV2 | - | CASSLRQGSGNTIYF | TGTGCCAGCAGTCTGAGACAGGGCTCTGGAAACACCATATATTTT
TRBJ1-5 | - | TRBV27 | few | CASSLGRETNQPQHF | TGTGCCAGCAGTTTAGGCAGGGAAACTAATCAGCCCCAGCATTTT
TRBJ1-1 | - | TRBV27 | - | CATKRLGLTEAFF | TGTGCCACCAAACGACTGGGGCTCACTGAAGCTTTCTTT
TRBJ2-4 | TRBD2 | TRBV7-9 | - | CASSSGIVREGNIQYF | TGTGCCAGCAGCTCAGGGATCGTCCGGGAGGGGAACATTCAGTACTTC
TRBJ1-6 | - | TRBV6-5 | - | CASSLTGENSPLHF | TGTGCCAGCAGCCTGACAGGAGAGAATTCACCCCTCCACTTT
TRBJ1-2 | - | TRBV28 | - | CASSTGEGYGYTF | TGTGCCAGCTCAACGGGCGAGGGCTATGGCTACACCTTC
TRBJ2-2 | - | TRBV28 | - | CASSPGGLRHTGELFF | TGTGCCAGCAGTCCCGGAGGCCTAAGGCACACCGGGGAGCTGTTTTTT
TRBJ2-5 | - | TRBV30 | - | CAWSVPGLGAETQYF | TGTGCCTGGAGTGTACCTGGCCTGGGGGCTGAGACCCAGTACTTC
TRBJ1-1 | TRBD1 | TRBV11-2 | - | CASSITGTGNTEAFF | TGTGCCAGCAGCATCACCGGGACAGGTAACACTGAAGCTTTCTTT
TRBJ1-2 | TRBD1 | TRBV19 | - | CASSIAQGASGYTF | TGTGCCAGTAGTATAGCACAGGGGGCGTCAGGCTACACCTTC
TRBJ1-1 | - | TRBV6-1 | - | CASEEQGTEAFF | TGTGCCAGCGAGGAACAGGGAACGGAAGCTTTCTTT
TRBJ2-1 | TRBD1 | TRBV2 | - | CASMPGQGTFF | TGTGCCAGCATGCCGGGACAGGGTACGTTCTTC
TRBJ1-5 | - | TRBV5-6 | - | CASSLGRNQPQHF | TGTGCCAGCAGCTTGGGCAGAAATCAGCCCCAGCATTTT
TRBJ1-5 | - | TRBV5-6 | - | CASSRTLAYIDSNQPQHF | TGTGCCAGCAGCCGGACACTAGCCTACATAGATAGCAATCAGCCCCAGCATTTT
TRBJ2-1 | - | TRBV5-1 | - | CASSLGGPYNEQFF | TGCGCCAGCAGCTTGGGGGGGCCGTACAATGAGCAGTTCTTC
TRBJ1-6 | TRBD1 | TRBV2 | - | CASKRTETGRSPLHF | TGTGCCAGCAAAAGGACCGAGACAGGGCGATCACCCCTCCACTTT
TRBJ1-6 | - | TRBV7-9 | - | CASSQSNNSPLHF | TGTGCCAGCAGCCAATCAAATAATTCACCCCTCCACTTT
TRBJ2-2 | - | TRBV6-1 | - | CASSERLGATGELFF | TGTGCCAGCAGTGAACGACTGGGGGCTACCGGGGAGCTGTTTTTT
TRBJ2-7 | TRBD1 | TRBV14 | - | CASSRPGQGNPYEQYF | TGTGCCAGCAGCCGACCGGGACAGGGGAACCCCTACGAGCAGTACTTC
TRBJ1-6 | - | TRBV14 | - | CASSHYGESPLHF | TGTGCCAGCAGCCATTATGGAGAGTCACCCCTCCACTTT
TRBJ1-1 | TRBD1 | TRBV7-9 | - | CASTLGTGGYTEAFF | TGTGCCAGCACCTTAGGGACAGGGGGCTACACTGAAGCTTTCTTT
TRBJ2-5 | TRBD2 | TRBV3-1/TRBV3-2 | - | CATGGLETQYF | TGTGCCACGGGAGGCCTCGAGACCCAGTACTTC
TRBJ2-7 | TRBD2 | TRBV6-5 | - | CASNTGLERVKQYF | TGTGCCAGCAACACGGGACTAGAACGTGTCAAGCAGTACTTC
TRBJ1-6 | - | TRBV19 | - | CASRLRGSDSPLHF | TGTGCCAGTAGGCTCCGGGGGAGTGACTCACCCCTCCACTTT
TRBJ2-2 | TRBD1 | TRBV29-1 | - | CSVEQGAWGTGELFF | TGCAGCGTTGAACAGGGGGCTTGGGGCACCGGGGAGCTGTTTTTT
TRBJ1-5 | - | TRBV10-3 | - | CAISESQTGLSPQHF | TGTGCCATCAGTGAGTCACAGACAGGTCTATCGCCCCAGCATTTT
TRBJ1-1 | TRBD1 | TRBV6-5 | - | CASRDRGTEAFF | TGTGCCAGCAGGGACAGGGGAACTGAAGCTTTCTTT
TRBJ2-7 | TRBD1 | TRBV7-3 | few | CASSFAPGQGWSEQYF | TGTGCCAGCAGCTTTGCACCGGGACAGGGATGGTCCGAGCAGTACTTC
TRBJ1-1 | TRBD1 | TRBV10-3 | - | CATGTGSLNTEAFF | TGTGCCACTGGGACAGGGAGCCTGAACACTGAAGCTTTCTTT
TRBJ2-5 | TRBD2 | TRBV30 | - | CAWSVAAGGPLIRTQYF | TGTGCCTGGAGTGTCGCCGCGGGGGGGCCTTTAATAAGGACCCAGTACTTC
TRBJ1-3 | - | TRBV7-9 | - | CASRAAEGNTIYF | TGTGCCAGCAGGGCGGCAGAAGGAAACACCATATATTTT